Each of the 19 T cell receptor beta chains below was sequenced from the same sample in a study of blood T cell repertoires in COVID-19. Produced via immunoSEQ multiplex PCR; TCRdb's table is partial and in-frame only. This sample yields roughly 300,000 clones, of which more than 70% are seen a single time; approximately 7.8% belongs to the top ten. The sample comprised peripheral blood. These receptors were taken from a woman in her forties or fifties who had recovered from COVID-19.

The chain links TRBV19 to TRBJ1-1; D remains unclear. Looked up from germline, CDR1 is LNHDA and CDR2 is SQIVND (reference sequence). The CDR3 length is 16 residues. V dropped 4 bases and J dropped 0 bases, with 15 bases sitting between them. The CDR3 loop is CASSRGRGTMNTEAFF. DNA for the CDR3: TGTGCCAGTAGTAGAGGTAGAGGCACGATGAACACTGAAGCTTTCTTT.

The J gene is TRBJ2-2, the V gene TRBV27; 9 bases are a match to TRBD2. Germline CDR1 and CDR2: MNHEY and SMNVEV (reference sequence). The CDR3 covers 14 residues. With V trimmed by 8 bases and J by 7 bases, 8 bases remained unmatched. The CDR3 bases are TGTGCCAGCCGGGGGACTAGCTTGATCGGGGAGCTGTTTTTT. Translation: CASRGTSLIGELFF.

The chain links TRBV3-1 (or the pseudogene TRBV3-2) to TRBJ2-7; the match to TRBD2 covers 8 bases. The CDR3 is 14 residues long. Germline V gives CDR1 LGHDT, CDR2 YNNKEL (reference sequence). The V segment lost 4 bases and the J segment 2 bases; nucleotides outside the gene matches: 4. This CDR3 is CASSLSGGTYEQYF. CDR3 sequence (DNA): TGTGCCAGCAGCCTGAGCGGGGGAACCTACGAGCAGTACTTC.

This chain connects TRBV7-2 to TRBJ2-5; TRBD2 matches 12 bases. The CDR3 loop spans 15 amino acids. V lost 5 bases and J lost 5; bases outside the gene matches: 6. The germline CDR1 and CDR2 sequences are SGHTA and FQGNSA. The CDR3 region has the DNA TGTGCCAGCAGCCGTGGACTAGCGGGATGGGAGACCCAGTACTTC. It encodes CASSRGLAGWETQYF.

The rearrangement joins TRBV28 to TRBJ2-7; no firm D call. Trimming cost V 5 bases and J 3 bases, with 14 bases left between them. The CDR3 spans 14 residues. The germline V gene encodes CDR1 MDHEN and CDR2 SYDVKM. The CDR3 DNA reads TGTGCCAGCAGTCCCCGCGCTATCTTCTACGAGCAGTACTTC. This translates into CASSPRAIFYEQYF.

The gene calls are TRBV7-9 and TRBJ1-1; 8 nucleotides align to TRBD1. CDR3 size: 14 residues. Germline assignment: CDR1 SEHNR and CDR2 FQNEAQ (reference sequence). J gave up 0 bases and V 4 bases, and 1 base lay outside the gene matches. CDR3 sequence reads: CASSSGQVNTEAFF. The CDR3 nucleotides read TGTGCCAGCAGCTCGGGACAGGTGAACACTGAAGCTTTCTTT.

J is TRBJ2-7 and V is TRBV12-3 or TRBV12-4, with TRBD1 matching over 9 bases. CDR3 size: 13 residues. The J segment lost 7 bases and the V segment lost 3 bases, leaving 4 bases of the junction unmatched. The CDR3: CASSFGTGREQYF. The CDR3 DNA follows: TGTGCCAGCAGTTTTGGGACAGGGCGGGAGCAGTACTTC.

The rearrangement uses TRBV29-1 and TRBJ1-4; D not resolved. V lost 6 bases, J lost 8 bases, and 13 bases lay in between. The CDR3 covers 12 residues. The V gene's germline CDR1 is SQVTM and CDR2 ANQGSEA. The CDR3 coding sequence is TGCAGCGTGGGCAGCGAGGGCGAAAAACTGTTTTTT. Translating gives CSVGSEGEKLFF. Complete variable domain (other parts from reference TRBV29-1 and TRBJ1-4): SAVISQKPSRDICQRGTSLTIQCQVDSQVTMMFWYRQQPGQSLTLIATANQGSEATYESGFVIDKFPISRPNLTFSTLTVSNMSPEDSSIYLCSVGSEGEKLFFGSGTQLSVL.

CDR3 loop: CASSLGGRAETQYF. The CDR3, as DNA: TGTGCCAGCAGCTTGGGGGGGCGCGCGGAGACCCAGTACTTC. The chain has TRBV5-4 and TRBJ2-5; D possibly corresponds to TRBD1 (6 bases). The germline V gene encodes CDR1 SGHNT and CDR2 YYREEE (reference sequence). Trimming cost V 0 bases and J 5 bases, with 11 bases left between them. CDR3 length equals 14 residues. Complete variable domain (other parts from reference TRBV5-4 and TRBJ2-5): ETGVTQSPTHLIKTRGQQVTLRCSSQSGHNTVSWYQQALGQGPQFIFQYYREEENGRGNFPPRFSGLQFPNYSSELNVNALELDDSALYLCASSLGGRAETQYFGPGTRLLVL.

This clone was counted a few times. The rearrangement links TRBV19 to TRBJ2-3; 8 positions match TRBD2. Germline CDR1 is LNHDA and CDR2 is SQIVND (reference sequence). J gave up 4 bases and V 1 base, and 4 bases lay outside the gene matches. CDR3 length equals 15 residues. For the CDR3, the DNA is TGTGCCAGTAGTATAGGGACTAGCCGCGCAGATACGCAGTATTTT. Protein: CASSIGTSRADTQYF.

The V and J genes are TRBV6-5 and TRBJ1-4; no reliable D call. Germline V gene data show CDR1 as MNHEY and CDR2 as SVGAGI. Trimming shortened V by 5 bases and J by 5 bases, and 9 bases separated the two germline ends. The CDR3 sequence is 13 residues long. The CDR3 DNA sequence: TGTGCCAGCAGTCGGTCGATCAATGAAAAACTGTTTTTT. This encodes CASSRSINEKLFF.

In DNA, the CDR3 is TGCGCCAGCAGTGAGAGTCCCCGGGAGACCCAGTACTTC. This translates into CASSESPRETQYF. The genes are TRBV10-1 and TRBJ2-5; no clear D. The V end lost 2 bases, the J end lost 5 bases, and 9 bases lay between the germline ends. The CDR3 loop spans 13 amino acids. CDR1 is WNHNN, CDR2 SYGVQD, per germline (reference sequence).

V gene TRBV29-1 combines with J gene TRBJ2-7; D possibly corresponds to TRBD1 (5 bases). The CDR3 runs to 12 residues. Trimming left V 6 bases short and J 2 bases short, with 11 bases between. Germline loops: CDR1 SQVTM, CDR2 ANQGSEA. This CDR3 is CSVGRSTYEQYF. The DNA of the CDR3 is TGCAGCGTGGGGCGGTCTACCTACGAGCAGTACTTC.

V gene TRBV10-1 combines with J gene TRBJ2-7, with D perhaps TRBD1 (6 bases). Looked up from germline, CDR1 is WNHNN and CDR2 is SYGVQD (reference sequence). V lost 4 bases to trimming and J lost 5 bases, with 12 bases between them. The CDR3 totals 13 residues. The CDR3 spells CASSVGGSNEQYF. The DNA of the CDR3 is TGCGCCAGCAGTGTAGGGGGATCCAACGAGCAGTACTTC.

This clone was picked up a small number of times. This CDR3 reads CASSRTGGRTGELFF. The CDR3 nucleotides are TGTGCCAGCAGCCGAACAGGGGGCCGGACCGGGGAGCTGTTTTTT. This rearrangement joins TRBV3-1 (or the pseudogene TRBV3-2) to TRBJ2-2; TRBD1 aligns across 9 bases. This CDR3 contains 15 residues. CDR1 and CDR2 from the germline V gene are LGHDT and YNNKEL (reference sequence). Trimming took 4 bases from V and 5 from J; bases not matched to a gene: 5.

The V and J genes are TRBV2 and TRBJ2-7; 8 nucleotides match TRBD2. V lost 9 bases to trimming and J lost 0 bases; unmatched junction nucleotides: 4. The length of the CDR3 is 13 residues. Germline values: CDR1 SNHLY, CDR2 FYNNEI. Here the CDR3 DNA reads TGTGCCAGGAGCGGGAGCAGCTCCTACGAGCAGTACTTC. Translation: CARSGSSSYEQYF.

DNA of the CDR3: TGTGCCACCAGTGACACAAATAGCGGGAGGGCCTCCTACAATGAGCAGTTCTTC. Residues: CATSDTNSGRASYNEQFF. The V call is TRBV24-1, the J call TRBJ2-1, with 11 bases identical to TRBD2. Per the germline V gene, CDR1 is KGHDR and CDR2 is SFDVKD. The CDR3 runs to 18 residues. The J segment lost 0 bases and the V segment lost 4 bases, leaving 7 bases of the junction unmatched.

The rearrangement uses TRBV28 and TRBJ2-3; maybe TRBD2 (5 bases). Trimming removed 5 bases from V and 7 bases from J, with 13 bases in between. The CDR3 consists of 13 residues. CDR1 is MDHEN, CDR2 SYDVKM, per germline. The CDR3 region has the DNA TGTGCCAGCAGTCTAGGGTTCGGGAATACGCAGTATTTT. Protein sequence: CASSLGFGNTQYF. Full variable domain (rest looked up from reference TRBV28 and TRBJ2-3): DVKVTQSSRYLVKRTGEKVFLECVQDMDHENMFWYRQDPGLGLRLIYFSYDVKMKEKGDIPEGYSVSREKKERFSLILESASTNQTSMYLCASSLGFGNTQYFGPGTRLTVL.

V and J are TRBV28 and TRBJ1-1, with D perhaps matching TRBD1 (6 bases). CDR3 size: 13 residues. V lost 6 bases to trimming and J lost 6 bases, with 14 bases between them. Germline CDR1 is MDHEN and CDR2 is SYDVKM. CDR3 DNA sequence: TGTGCCAGCAGCCGCCCCGGACAGCCTGAAGCTTTCTTT. This gives the protein CASSRPGQPEAFF.